This TCR beta chain was captured by sequencing in a study of shared clonotypes between healthy human individuals. The assay was carried out at the deep level. Profiling relied on immunoSEQ multiplex PCR, and the TCRdb table lists in-frame clones only, not all of them. Among roughly 300,000 clones listed, about nine tenths were seen once. CD8 memory fractions consisted of CD45RO+ and CCR7-negative CD45RA+ TemRA cells together. Overall study results and limits: About 4.5% of naive CD4 clonotypes were common to several donors.

This CDR3 has 18 amino acids. Trimming pared 0 bases from V and 5 bases from J, leaving 22 bases between. Per germline, CDR1 MGHRA and CDR2 YSYEKL. Notes on this clone: Its specificity is unknown.

This sequence originates from a man aged 18 to 30 in good health. Sequencing was carried out using memory CD8+ T cells sorted from blood. The subset here: CD45RO+ cells pooled with CCR7-negative TemRA cells. This sequence joins TRBV4-1 and TRBJ1-2; D remains unclear. The CDR3, as DNA: TGCGCCAGCAGCCAAGATCGCCTATTAGGGTCAGCCGGGTATGGCTACACCTTC. Encoded protein: CASSQDRLLGSAGYGYTF.